These T cell receptor beta chains were read from a single sample in a study of cytomegalovirus exposure and HLA in healthy donors. Libraries were prepared by immunoSEQ multiplex PCR; TCRdb keeps only in-frame clonotypes and omits some of them. The table lists under 400,000 clones, around 90% of them singletons, with approximately 0.96% in the top ten. The sample comprised PBMCs. The source of these receptors is a man aged 25-40 years in good health and CMV-seronegative. Each CDR3 is given with its conserved first and last residue. The D gene is left open where the match is weak. For some rows the clone size is stated as once, few or many, or as a class when expanded; others skip it.

d_gene	v_gene	abundance	j_gene	CDR3aa	CDR3nt
-	TRBV10-3	-	TRBJ1-5	CAIWAGGSNQPQHF	TGTGCCATCTGGGCGGGGGGTAGCAATCAGCCCCAGCATTTT
-	TRBV6-5	-	TRBJ2-6	CASSLGGTSGANVLTF	TGTGCCAGCAGTTTGGGGGGAACCTCTGGGGCCAACGTCCTGACTTTC
TRBD1	TRBV5-1	-	TRBJ2-3	CASSPGQGSPHTDTQYF	TGCGCCAGCAGCCCTGGACAGGGGAGTCCCCACACAGATACGCAGTATTTT
TRBD1	TRBV18	-	TRBJ1-1	CASSPLQGAVEAFF	TGTGCCAGCTCACCGTTACAGGGGGCTGTTGAAGCTTTCTTT
TRBD1	TRBV2	-	TRBJ1-4	CASRSWDRASEKLFF	TGTGCCAGCAGAAGTTGGGACAGGGCTAGTGAAAAACTGTTTTTT
-	TRBV7-9	-	TRBJ1-2	CASSPGEGWYGYTF	TGTGCCAGCAGCCCGGGGGAGGGGTGGTATGGCTACACCTTC
-	TRBV15	-	TRBJ1-5	CATSPHREIMADNQPQHF	TGTGCCACCAGCCCGCACAGGGAAATAATGGCGGACAATCAGCCCCAGCATTTT
TRBD2	TRBV9	-	TRBJ2-3	CASSVELGGITDTQYF	TGTGCCAGCAGCGTGGAACTGGGGGGGATCACAGATACGCAGTATTTT
TRBD2	TRBV29-1	-	TRBJ2-1	CSGSGGADLSNEQFF	TGCAGCGGTAGCGGGGGGGCAGACCTCTCCAATGAGCAGTTCTTC
-	TRBV27	-	TRBJ1-3	CASSLSTGGGNTIYF	TGTGCCAGCAGTTTATCGACGGGTGGAGGAAACACCATATATTTT
-	TRBV7-8	-	TRBJ2-2	CASSLAGVTGELFF	TGTGCCAGCAGCTTAGCGGGCGTCACCGGGGAGCTGTTTTTT
-	TRBV5-1	few	TRBJ2-2	CASSLVGGSNTGELFF	TGCGCCAGCAGCTTGGTCGGGGGTTCGAACACCGGGGAGCTGTTTTTT
-	TRBV27	few	TRBJ1-2	CASSLEGEDYTF	TGTGCCAGCAGTTTGGAAGGGGAAGACTACACCTTC
-	TRBV18	-	TRBJ1-2	CASSPQENNYGYTF	TGTGCCAGCTCACCCCAAGAGAACAACTATGGCTACACCTTC
-	TRBV27	-	TRBJ2-3	CASSLEGNTQYF	TGTGCCAGCAGTTTAGAGGGAAATACGCAGTATTTT
TRBD2	TRBV4-1	-	TRBJ2-3	CASSPTGTSGDTQYF	TGCGCCAGCAGCCCGACCGGGACTAGCGGAGATACGCAGTATTTT
-	TRBV30	few	TRBJ2-5	CAWSGVGAEETQYF	TGTGCCTGGAGTGGCGTGGGGGCGGAGGAGACCCAGTACTTC
-	TRBV30	few	TRBJ1-1	CAWSKLQGTEAFF	TGTGCCTGGAGTAAGTTACAGGGCACTGAAGCTTTCTTT
-	TRBV11-2	-	TRBJ2-5	CASSPQWGTVRETQYF	TGTGCCAGCAGCCCCCAATGGGGGACTGTTCGTGAGACCCAGTACTTC
TRBD1	TRBV27	-	TRBJ1-1	CASSATGGTEAFF	TGTGCCAGCAGTGCAACAGGGGGCACTGAAGCTTTCTTT
-	TRBV18	once	TRBJ1-5	CASSSQTGNQPQHF	TGTGCCAGCTCATCCCAGACAGGCAATCAGCCCCAGCATTTT
-	TRBV7-2	-	TRBJ2-7	CASSTQHPYEQYF	TGTGCCAGCAGCACCCAACATCCCTACGAGCAGTACTTC
-	TRBV19	-	TRBJ1-2	CASSIRGGGYTF	TGTGCCAGTAGTATACGTGGAGGTGGCTACACCTTC
TRBD2	TRBV29-1	few	TRBJ2-3	CSASGGLTDTQYF	TGCAGCGCGAGCGGGGGTCTCACAGATACGCAGTATTTT
-	TRBV30	-	TRBJ2-7	CAWTLTGFPSEQYF	TGTGCCTGGACCCTCACAGGGTTCCCTAGCGAGCAGTACTTC
TRBD2	TRBV5-1	once	TRBJ2-4	CASSLALAGVGAKNIQYF	TGCGCCAGCAGCTTGGCCCTAGCGGGGGTCGGAGCCAAAAACATTCAGTACTTC
TRBD2	TRBV7-9	-	TRBJ2-1	CASSTPPDYDGGASNEQFF	TGTGCCAGCAGCACCCCCCCAGACTACGACGGGGGGGCATCCAATGAGCAGTTCTTC
-	TRBV27	once	TRBJ1-1	CASSLALVNTEAFF	TGTGCCAGCAGTTTGGCCCTTGTGAACACTGAAGCTTTCTTT
-	TRBV11-2	-	TRBJ2-3	CASSHNRYTQYF	TGTGCCAGCAGCCACAACAGGTATACGCAGTATTTT
TRBD1	TRBV4-1	-	TRBJ2-2	CASSHRQGAGTGELFF	TGCGCCAGCAGCCACCGACAGGGGGCCGGCACCGGGGAGCTGTTTTTT
TRBD1	TRBV4-1	-	TRBJ2-1	CASSQATTGTGNEQFF	TGCGCCAGCAGCCAAGCCACGACCGGGACAGGCAATGAGCAGTTCTTC
-	TRBV15	-	TRBJ2-7	CATSREFYWPGAAYEQYF	TGTGCCACCAGCAGAGAATTTTACTGGCCAGGGGCAGCCTACGAGCAGTACTTC
TRBD1	TRBV11-2	-	TRBJ2-7	CASSKPGQGADEQYF	TGTGCCAGCAGCAAACCGGGACAGGGGGCCGACGAGCAGTACTTC
TRBD1	TRBV7-2	-	TRBJ2-7	CASSLYRGYEQYF	TGTGCCAGCAGCTTATACAGGGGTTACGAGCAGTACTTC
-	TRBV2	-	TRBJ1-6	CASMAGNSPLHF	TGTGCCAGCATGGCAGGGAATTCACCCCTCCACTTT
-	TRBV19	-	TRBJ2-7	CASSFGRTYEQYF	TGTGCCAGTAGTTTTGGCAGAACCTACGAGCAGTACTTC
-	TRBV7-2	once	TRBJ2-1	CASSFGTHYNEQFF	TGTGCCAGCAGCTTCGGGACACACTACAATGAGCAGTTCTTC
TRBD1	TRBV5-5	-	TRBJ1-6	CASSTAPGQRYSPLHF	TGTGCCAGCAGCACCGCTCCGGGACAGAGATATTCACCCCTCCACTTT
TRBD1	TRBV19	-	TRBJ1-4	CASTDRGTGAFSGEKLFF	TGTGCCAGTACCGATAGAGGGACAGGGGCCTTCTCGGGTGAAAAACTGTTTTTT
-	TRBV18	-	TRBJ1-6	CASSPLPRGNSPLHF	TGTGCCAGCTCACCACTGCCTAGGGGAAATTCACCCCTCCACTTT
-	TRBV7-2	-	TRBJ2-7	CASSLAAGESYEQYF	TGTGCCAGCAGCTTAGCGGCAGGTGAATCCTACGAGCAGTACTTC